These 14 T cell receptor beta chains came from one sample sequenced in a study of blood T cell repertoires in COVID-19. Data came from immunoSEQ multiplex PCR; TCRdb stores just in-frame clones and leaves some out. The repertoire holds over 150,000 clones, with about 85% as singletons. Sequenced sample: peripheral blood. The receptors shown here come from a man aged 35-49 years with acute or convalescent COVID-19.

J is TRBJ2-5 and V is TRBV3-1 (or the pseudogene TRBV3-2); no clear D gene. CDR1 is LGHDT and CDR2 is YNNKEL in the germline V gene (reference sequence). The V gene lost 6 bases and the J gene lost 4 bases, with 12 bases spanning the gap. This CDR3 spans 13 amino acids. DNA for the CDR3: TGTGCCAGCAGTCGTCTCCGTTCAGAGACCCAGTACTTC. It codes for CASSRLRSETQYF.

Only a few counts were recorded for this clone. The V gene is TRBV14, the J gene TRBJ2-7, with 8 bases fitting TRBD1. V was clipped by 3 bases and J by 3 bases; unmatched bases: 4. CDR1 is SGHDN and CDR2 is FVKESK in the germline V gene. The CDR3 sequence is 14 residues long. CDR3 DNA: TGTGCCAGCAGCCAGGGGACAGGCCACTACGAGCAGTACTTC. Amino acid sequence: CASSQGTGHYEQYF.

The chain's CDR3 is CASSAVAGANYGYTF. The CDR3, as DNA: TGTGCCAGTAGCGCCGTTGCGGGGGCAAACTATGGCTACACCTTC. The rearrangement uses TRBV19 and TRBJ1-2; D is perhaps TRBD1 (6 bases). Trimming took off 6 bases at V and 2 bases at J, with 16 bases between the two ends. Germline CDR1 and CDR2: LNHDA and SQIVND (reference sequence). The length of the CDR3 is 15 residues.

This clone was seen a handful of times. CDR3 DNA: TGTGCCAGCAGTCACCCCGGGAGGGGAGTCAATCAGCCCCAGCATTTT. It encodes CASSHPGRGVNQPQHF. The genes are TRBV6-6 and TRBJ1-5; possible D gene TRBD1, 5 bases. Per germline, CDR1 MNHNY and CDR2 SVGAGI (reference sequence). The V end was cut by 5 bases, the J end by 3 bases, with 17 bases between. The CDR3 contains 16 residues.

V usage is TRBV11-3 and J usage is TRBJ1-4; 10 bases fit TRBD1. Germline trimming cut 5 bases from V and 8 bases from J; bases unmatched to any gene: 14. This CDR3 is built from 17 residues. Germline V lookup: CDR1 SGHNT, CDR2 YENEEA. In nucleotides, the CDR3 is TGTGCCAGCAGCCTTGACAGGGGGCGTTTTTCAAGGGAAAAACTGTTTTTT. Its protein product is CASSLDRGRFSREKLFF. Full variable domain (rest looked up from reference TRBV11-3 and TRBJ1-4): EAGVVQSPRYKIIEKKQPVAFWCNPISGHNTLYWYLQNLGQGPELLIRYENEEAVDDSQLPKDRFSAERLKGVDSTLKIQPAELGDSAVYLCASSLDRGRFSREKLFFGSGTQLSVL.

This chain joins TRBV27 and TRBJ1-1, with D possibly being TRBD1 (6 bases). In germline, CDR1 is MNHEY, CDR2 SMNVEV (reference sequence). The V and J ends lost 6 bases and 1 base respectively, with 15 bases between them. The CDR3 loop spans 15 amino acids. In DNA, the CDR3 is TGTGCCAGCAGACAAACAGGGTTCTGGAACACTGAAGCTTTCTTT. Translated: CASRQTGFWNTEAFF.

The count of this clone is one. The chain links TRBV11-2 to TRBJ1-2, with 7 nucleotides matching TRBD1. The J segment lost 7 bases and the V segment lost 5 bases, leaving 10 bases of the junction unmatched. The CDR3 covers 14 residues. CDR1 is SGHAT and CDR2 is FQNNGV in the germline V gene. CDR3 region: CASSQDRVSGGYTF. CDR3 sequence (DNA): TGTGCCAGCAGCCAAGACAGGGTTTCGGGTGGCTACACCTTC.

The chain is built from TRBV6-2 or TRBV6-3 and TRBJ1-1; no clear D gene. CDR1 and CDR2 (germline): MNHEY, SVGEGT. The CDR3 covers 12 residues. Trimming stripped 2 bases from V and 8 bases from J, with 9 bases between. The CDR3 DNA is TGTGCCAGCAGTTACGTTCCAGTGGAAGCTTTCTTT. Its translation is CASSYVPVEAFF.

The gene calls are TRBV5-4 and TRBJ1-2; TRBD1 agrees at 9 bases. The CDR3 has 14 amino acids. J gave up 8 bases and V 4 bases, and 9 bases lay outside the gene matches. In germline, CDR1 is SGHNT, CDR2 YYREEE (reference sequence). CDR3 sequence (DNA): TGTGCCAGCAGCCTTGACAGGGGGTCTGGCGGCTACACCTTC. It codes for CASSLDRGSGGYTF.

This chain joins TRBV19 and TRBJ1-5; 7 nucleotides agree with TRBD1. The CDR3 covers 15 residues. The V gene's germline CDR1 is LNHDA and CDR2 SQIVND (reference sequence). The ends lost 9 bases at V and 3 bases at J; junction bases unmatched: 11. DNA of the CDR3: TGTGCCAGCTCGACAGGGACTTTTTACAATCAGCCCCAGCATTTT. Its translation is CASSTGTFYNQPQHF.

The chain uses TRBV2 and TRBJ2-3; 7 nucleotides line up with TRBD2. This CDR3 comprises 15 residues. Germline V lookup: CDR1 SNHLY, CDR2 FYNNEI. The V and J ends lost 8 bases and 6 bases, in that order; junction bases with no gene match: 14. Here the CDR3 reads CASWPHAGDGDTQYF. The CDR3 nucleotides read TGTGCCAGCTGGCCCCATGCGGGAGATGGGGATACGCAGTATTTT.

The chain is built from TRBV29-1 and TRBJ2-5; 7 nucleotides line up with TRBD1. Per germline, CDR1 SQVTM and CDR2 ANQGSEA. V was clipped by 6 bases and J by 2 bases; unmatched bases: 15. This CDR3 is built from 16 residues. The CDR3 region has the DNA TGCAGCGTCCGGGGTGGCAGAGGGGGCCGGCAAGAGACCCAGTACTTC. Translated, it gives CSVRGGRGGRQETQYF.

This clone occurred many times. The chain uses TRBV5-4 and TRBJ2-7; 11 bases agree with TRBD2. The CDR3 sequence is 14 residues long. Trimming took 4 bases from V and 6 from J; bases not matched to a gene: 6. CDR1 is SGHNT and CDR2 is YYREEE in the germline V gene (reference sequence). The CDR3 loop reads CASSRGGTSGEQYF. Written as DNA, the CDR3 is TGTGCCAGCAGCCGGGGGGGGACTAGCGGCGAGCAGTACTTC.

This clone turned up a few times. The chain carries TRBV19 and TRBJ1-5; D not resolved. This CDR3 has 17 residues. Deletions cut 1 base from V and 3 bases from J, with 16 bases between. Germline CDR1 reads LNHDA; CDR2 reads SQIVND (reference sequence). CDR3 DNA sequence: TGTGCCAGTAGTATAGCTTCACACGAGGGCACCAATCAGCCCCAGCATTTT. As protein: CASSIASHEGTNQPQHF.